This TCR beta chain was profiled in a study of T cells in Graves' hyperthyroidism and ophthalmopathy. After removal of 3 bases from V and 5 bases from J, the junction contained 5 bases not matched to a gene. This CDR3 has 15 residues. CDR1 DFQATT and CDR2 SNEGSKA come from the germline V gene (reference sequence). The source material, RNA transcripts, was used to amplify TCR beta CDR3 regions. TCR CDR3 underwent first-round RT-PCR with the HTBI primer set. TCRdb recomputed calls from the multiplex PCR reads with MiXCR, one row per CDR3 protein. Of hundreds of thousands of distinct CDR3 sequences listed, 12% to 15% are singletons. This clonotype was seen many times. Its target is not known. Each patient was aged 18 to 65 and had newly diagnosed hyperthyroidism of under 2 months' duration. Study findings and constraints: Clonotypes that were expanded in thyroid above 0.001 mostly appeared in blood too.

The sample taken for sequencing was blood. This sequence originates from a woman between 18 and 29 years old with Graves' hyperthyroidism. The chain recombines TRBV20-1 with TRBJ2-5; 14 positions agree with TRBD2. CDR3 residues: CSARGTSGSSETQYF. The CDR3 coding sequence is TGCAGTGCTAGGGGGACTAGCGGGAGTTCTGAGACCCAGTACTTC.